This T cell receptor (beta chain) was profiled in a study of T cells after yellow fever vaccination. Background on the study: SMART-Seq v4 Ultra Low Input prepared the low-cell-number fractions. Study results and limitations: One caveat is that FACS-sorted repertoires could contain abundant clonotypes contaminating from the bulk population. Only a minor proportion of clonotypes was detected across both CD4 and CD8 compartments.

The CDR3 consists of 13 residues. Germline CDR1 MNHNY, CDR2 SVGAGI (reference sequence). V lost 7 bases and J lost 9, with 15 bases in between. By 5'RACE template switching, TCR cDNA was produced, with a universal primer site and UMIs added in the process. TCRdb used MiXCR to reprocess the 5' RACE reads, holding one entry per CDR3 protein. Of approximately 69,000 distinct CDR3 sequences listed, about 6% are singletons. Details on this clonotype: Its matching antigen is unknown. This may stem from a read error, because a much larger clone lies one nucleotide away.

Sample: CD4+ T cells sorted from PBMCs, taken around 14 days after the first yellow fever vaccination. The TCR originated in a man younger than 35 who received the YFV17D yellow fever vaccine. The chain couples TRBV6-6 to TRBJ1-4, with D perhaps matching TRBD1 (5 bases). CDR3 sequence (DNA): TGTGCCAGCAACGCTGACATGGGGCAAAAACTGTTTTTT. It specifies CASNADMGQKLFF.